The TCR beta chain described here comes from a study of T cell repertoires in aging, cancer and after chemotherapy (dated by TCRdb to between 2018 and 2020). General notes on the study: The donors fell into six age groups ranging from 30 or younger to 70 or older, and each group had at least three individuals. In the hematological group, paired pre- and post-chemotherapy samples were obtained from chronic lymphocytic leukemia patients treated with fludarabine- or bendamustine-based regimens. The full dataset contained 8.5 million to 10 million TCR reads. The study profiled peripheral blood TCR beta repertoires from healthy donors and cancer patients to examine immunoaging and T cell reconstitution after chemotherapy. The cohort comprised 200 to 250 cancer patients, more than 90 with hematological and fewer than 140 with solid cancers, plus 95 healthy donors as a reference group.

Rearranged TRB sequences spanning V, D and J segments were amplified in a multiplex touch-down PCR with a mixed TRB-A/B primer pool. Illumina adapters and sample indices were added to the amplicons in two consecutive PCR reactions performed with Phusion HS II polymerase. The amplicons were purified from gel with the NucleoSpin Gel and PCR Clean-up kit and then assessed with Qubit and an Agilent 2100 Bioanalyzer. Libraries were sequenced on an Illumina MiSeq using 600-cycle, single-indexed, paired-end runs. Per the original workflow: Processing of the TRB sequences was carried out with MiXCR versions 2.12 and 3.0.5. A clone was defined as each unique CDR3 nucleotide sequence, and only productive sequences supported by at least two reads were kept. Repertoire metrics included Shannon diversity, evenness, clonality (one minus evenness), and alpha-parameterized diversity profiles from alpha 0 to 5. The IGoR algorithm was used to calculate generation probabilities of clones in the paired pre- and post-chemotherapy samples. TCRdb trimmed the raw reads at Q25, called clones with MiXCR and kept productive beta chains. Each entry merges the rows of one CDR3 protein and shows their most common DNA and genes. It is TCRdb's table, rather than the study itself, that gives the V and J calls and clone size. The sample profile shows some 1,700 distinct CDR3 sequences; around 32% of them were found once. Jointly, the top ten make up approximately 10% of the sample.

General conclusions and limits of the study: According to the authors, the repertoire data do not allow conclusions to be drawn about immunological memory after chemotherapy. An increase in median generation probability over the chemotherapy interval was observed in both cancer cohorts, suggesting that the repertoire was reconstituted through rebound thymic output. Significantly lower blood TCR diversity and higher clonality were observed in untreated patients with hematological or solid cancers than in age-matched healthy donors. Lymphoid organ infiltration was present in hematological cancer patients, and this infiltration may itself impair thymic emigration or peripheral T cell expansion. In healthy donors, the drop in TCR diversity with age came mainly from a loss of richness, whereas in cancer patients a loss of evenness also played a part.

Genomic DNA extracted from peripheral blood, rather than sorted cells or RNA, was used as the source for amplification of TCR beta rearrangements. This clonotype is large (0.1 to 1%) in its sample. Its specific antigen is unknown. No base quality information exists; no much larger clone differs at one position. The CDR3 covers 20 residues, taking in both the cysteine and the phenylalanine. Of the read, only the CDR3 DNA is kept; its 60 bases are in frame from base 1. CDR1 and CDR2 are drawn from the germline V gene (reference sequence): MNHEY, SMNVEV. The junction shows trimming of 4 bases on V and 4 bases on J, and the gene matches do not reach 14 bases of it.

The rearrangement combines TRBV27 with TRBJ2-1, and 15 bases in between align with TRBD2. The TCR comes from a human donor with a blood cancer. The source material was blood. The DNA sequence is TGTGCCAGCAGTTCCGACGGACTAGCGGGGGGGCTACGTCCTTACAATGAGCAGTTCTTC. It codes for CASSSDGLAGGLRPYNEQFF.